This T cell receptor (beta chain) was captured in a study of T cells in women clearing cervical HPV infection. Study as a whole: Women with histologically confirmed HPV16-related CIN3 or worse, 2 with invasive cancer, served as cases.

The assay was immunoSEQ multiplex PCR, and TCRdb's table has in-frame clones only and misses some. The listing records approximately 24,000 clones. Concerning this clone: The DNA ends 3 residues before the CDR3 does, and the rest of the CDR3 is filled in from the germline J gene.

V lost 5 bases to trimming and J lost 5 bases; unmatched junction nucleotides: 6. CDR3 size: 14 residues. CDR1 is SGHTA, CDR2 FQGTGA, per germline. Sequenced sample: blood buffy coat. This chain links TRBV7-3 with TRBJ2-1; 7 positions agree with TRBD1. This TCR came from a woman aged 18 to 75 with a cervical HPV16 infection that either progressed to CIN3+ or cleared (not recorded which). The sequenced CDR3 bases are TGTGCCAGCAGCCGAACAGGGGCCAACAATGAG. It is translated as CASSRTGANNE. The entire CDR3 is CASSRTGANNEQFF.